Listed below are T cell receptor beta chains from one sample, sequenced in a study of T cell changes during pregnancy in multiple sclerosis. The method was immunoSEQ multiplex PCR; TCRdb's version includes in-frame clones alone and lacks a portion of them. The data hold about 83,000 clones, with roughly 95% observed a single time. Sequencing used peripheral blood, obtained in the second trimester of pregnancy. The source is a female donor with multiple sclerosis, enrolled in a pregnancy study. Both conserved end residues are part of each CDR3.

V,CDR3
TRBV10-3,CAISAGRGSDYGYTF
TRBV7-9,CASSGQGNQPQHF
TRBV29-1,CSVEEGWGGYEQYF
TRBV7-2,CASSFYREANYGYTF
TRBV28,CASRAGERIYEQYF
TRBV6-1,CASSLAAGTYEQYF
TRBV15,CATSRDFSYEQYF
TRBV7-7,CALGGSTGELFF
TRBV27,CASSFGQRNTEAFF
TRBV27,CASMGQGKKTQYF
TRBV15,CATSRVMTGLNQPQHF
TRBV27,CASSSGTGDGYEQYF
TRBV9,CASKGGGETQYF
TRBV27,CASKAGRSYNEQFF
TRBV19,CASSIGHSYEQYF
TRBV4-1,CASSRGLAELTGELFF
TRBV11-1,CASSRLGAVQTQYF
TRBV7-8,CASSGGGETQYF
TRBV6-1,CASSPYLLDGYTF